This entry describes one T cell receptor beta chain. What it binds is not known. This sample's TCRbeta library carried unique molecular identifier barcodes. TCRdb re-analysed the PCR reads in MiXCR, keeping a single row per CDR3 protein. The data show about 580,000 distinct CDR3 sequences, 27% seen once. This sample is drawn from a study of T-cell reconstitution after alpha-beta-depleted transplantation in children. General observations from the study: TCRbeta diversity was high at day 60 in some patients (a result of surviving recipient T cells and thymic progenitors).

Germline V CDR1 and CDR2: SGDLS, YYNGEE. Trimming stripped 4 bases from V and 10 bases from J, with 19 bases between. This CDR3 spans 14 amino acids. The material was PBMCs, obtained before TCRalphabeta/CD19-depleted stem cell transplant. J is TRBJ2-3 and V is TRBV9; TRBD2 is a possible D gene (5 bases). This clonotype originated in a boy under two years old with Wiskott-Aldrich syndrome, due to receive a stem cell transplant. The CDR3 here is CASSPGPTRGPQYF. In DNA, the CDR3 is TGTGCCAGCAGCCCTGGACCAACCAGAGGGCCGCAGTATTTT. The full variable domain, rest sourced from reference TRBV9 and TRBJ2-3, is DSGVTQTPKHLITATGQRVTLRCSPRSGDLSVYWYQQSLDQGLQFLIQYYNGEERAKGNILERFSAQQFPDLHSELNLSSLELGDSALYFCASSPGPTRGPQYFGPGTRLTVL.